The 8 T cell receptor beta chains in this list originate from one sample, sequenced in a study of response to subunit inactivated influenza vaccine. TCRdb independently ran MiXCR on the RT-PCR reads; one entry per CDR3 protein. The sample lists about 780,000 distinct CDR3 sequences; approximately 18% were seen once. Sequencing was performed on PBMCs from blood, taken approximately 5 days after vaccination. The source is a man in his forties or fifties who received an inactivated influenza vaccine.

The table lists this clonotype with a count of one. Germline and junction disagree at one end, which may indicate a read error. This chain uses TRBV5-4 with TRBJ2-4; D could derive from TRBD1 or TRBD2 (6 bases each). Germline-derived CDR1 and CDR2 are SGHNT and YYREEE (reference sequence). This CDR3 contains 15 residues. The CDR3 DNA reads TGTGCCATCAGCCCCGGGGGCTTGACCAAAAACATTCAGTACTTC. Translation: CAISPGGLTKNIQYF.

This clonotype turned up a few times. The rearrangement joins TRBV5-6 to TRBJ1-6; D gene ambiguous. The CDR3 covers 15 residues. Germline loops: CDR1 SGHDT, CDR2 YYEEEE. V was shortened by 0 bases and J by 8 bases, with 12 bases between the two germline ends. The CDR3 coding sequence is TGTGCCAGCAGCTTGGCCAGGCAGGCCGATTCACCCCTCCACTTT. Translated: CASSLARQADSPLHF.

The table lists this clonotype with many counts. The chain has TRBV29-1 and TRBJ2-4, with D perhaps TRBD2 (7 bases). The length of the CDR3 is 17 residues. The V end was cut by 0 bases, the J end by 0 bases, with 15 bases between. Looked up from germline, CDR1 is SQVTM and CDR2 is ANQGSEA. The CDR3, as DNA: TGCAGCGTTGAAGATAGGGGGACTACCGTAGCCAAAAACATTCAGTACTTC. This encodes CSVEDRGTTVAKNIQYF.

Ten or more counts support this clonotype. The rearrangement uses TRBV6-2 or TRBV6-3 and TRBJ2-4; a possible D gene is TRBD1 (5 bases). V dropped 5 bases and J dropped 0 bases, with 8 bases sitting between them. Germline CDR1 is MNHEY and CDR2 is SVGEGT. The CDR3 is 14 amino acids. CDR3 residues: CASSPDRAKNIQYF. The CDR3 DNA reads as TGTGCCAGCAGTCCCGACAGAGCCAAAAACATTCAGTACTTC.

The chain recombines TRBV10-3 with TRBJ2-3; TRBD2 might be the D (5 bases). The germline CDR1 and CDR2 sequences are ENHRY and SYGVKD. The CDR3 extends over 13 amino acids. The V gene lost 4 bases and the J gene lost 0 bases, with 5 bases spanning the gap. CDR3 bases: TGTGCCATCAGTGGACTAAGCACAGATACGCAGTATTTT. It translates to CAISGLSTDTQYF.

CDR3 bases: TGTGCCAGCACGTACGGGACACCTAACAATGAGCAGTTCTTC. Translating it yields CASTYGTPNNEQFF. The chain is built from TRBV28 and TRBJ2-1; perhaps TRBD1 as D (6 bases). V dropped 7 bases and J dropped 5 bases, with 15 bases sitting between them. The CDR3 consists of 14 residues. Germline CDR1 MDHEN, CDR2 SYDVKM.

This clonotype was detected a few times. The chain has TRBV12-3 or TRBV12-4 and TRBJ2-6; either TRBD1 or TRBD2 may supply D (6 bases each). Trimming took 4 bases from V and 0 from J, leaving 13 bases between them. The CDR3 runs 17 residues. The CDR3 sequence: CASSSWGRDSGANVLTF. CDR3 nucleotides: TGTGCCAGCAGTTCGTGGGGGCGGGACTCTGGGGCCAACGTCCTGACTTTC.

J is TRBJ1-2 and V is TRBV7-9, with a possible D match to TRBD1 (5 bases). V gave up 0 bases and J gave up 8 bases, with 16 bases separating them. CDR1 is SEHNR and CDR2 is FQNEAQ in the germline V gene (reference sequence). The CDR3 extends over 15 amino acids. CDR3 amino acids: CASSLAPEGNRGYTF. The DNA for the CDR3 is TGTGCCAGCAGCTTAGCCCCTGAGGGGAACCGCGGCTACACCTTC.